The 28 T cell receptor beta chains presented below share a single source sample, sequenced in a study of CD8+ T cells in alopecia areata listed by TCRdb under 2018. According to the study, the label for this sample's treatment or condition signals: oral pan-JAK inhibitor, 5-10 mg twice daily. Receptor libraries were prepared by the immunoSEQ multiplex PCR assay. For TCR sequencing, RNA was extracted from every sample and reverse transcribed into cDNA to serve as template. As stored in TCRdb, this immuneACCESS dataset retains in-frame rearrangements with V and J assigned. A fraction of the clones does not appear; measured against another copy, unresolved V genes explain less than half of the discrepancy, and the remainder lacks a known reason. Counted in this sample were 200,000 to 250,000 clones; 40% to 45% of them appeared once. The ten largest account for 2% to 3% of the sample. The sample was CD4+ T cells sorted from blood, taken at roughly week 38, from a patient treated with tofacitinib. The receptors come from a human donor with alopecia areata.

V and J are TRBV9 and TRBJ2-1; 7 nucleotides line up with TRBD1. The CDR3 has 13 amino acids. The V gene end was trimmed by 2 bases and the J gene end by 13 bases; junction bases not matched to a gene: 9. Germline V gives CDR1 SGDLS, CDR2 YYNGEE. This CDR3 is CASSVSTGDGQFF. CDR3 sequence (DNA): TGTGCCAGCAGCGTGAGCACAGGGGATGGTCAGTTCTTC.

In this sample, this clone turned up once. V and J are TRBV25-1 and TRBJ2-7; 8 bases agree with TRBD2. This CDR3 is 15 amino acids long. Per germline, CDR1 MGHDK and CDR2 SYGVNS. V trimming: 4 bases; J trimming: 4 bases; junction bases outside the gene matches: 9. CDR3 loop: CASSGPAGVAYEQYF. The CDR3 nucleotides are TGTGCCAGCAGTGGACCAGCGGGAGTGGCTTACGAGCAGTACTTC.

The table lists this clone with a count of one. This sequence joins TRBV6-1 and TRBJ2-1, with 9 bases that match TRBD2. The CDR3 consists of 15 residues. Germline CDR1 MNHNS, CDR2 SASEGT. After removal of 2 bases from V and 15 bases from J, the junction contained 14 bases not matched to a gene. The chain's CDR3 is CASSEPPSGTGHRFF. The CDR3 DNA reads as TGTGCCAGCAGTGAACCTCCTAGCGGGACCGGACATAGGTTCTTC.

This clone turned up a few times. The rearrangement uses TRBV29-1 and TRBJ1-1; D may be TRBD1 (6 bases). Per germline, CDR1 SQVTM and CDR2 ANQGSEA. This CDR3 comprises 10 residues. V was shortened by 5 bases and J by 11 bases, with 12 bases between the two germline ends. CDR3 bases: TGCAGCGTTAAAGTTGGGGGCGCTTTCTTT. Encoded protein: CSVKVGGAFF.

This chain joins TRBV29-1 and TRBJ1-1; 7 bases match TRBD1. With 5 bases clipped from V and 4 bases from J, the junction kept 4 bases outside the gene matches. This CDR3 has 12 residues. CDR1 is SQVTM, CDR2 ANQGSEA, per germline. The CDR3 loop is CSVLTGFTEAFF. The DNA of the CDR3 is TGCAGCGTTTTGACAGGGTTCACTGAAGCTTTCTTT.

The chain has TRBV5-1 and TRBJ1-1; 10 positions agree with TRBD1. Per germline, CDR1 SGHRS and CDR2 YFSETQ. The CDR3 sequence is 15 residues long. The J segment lost 1 base and the V segment lost 4 bases, leaving 4 bases of the junction unmatched. CDR3 region: CASSGTGDANTEAFF. Written as DNA, the CDR3 is TGCGCCAGCAGCGGGACAGGGGATGCGAACACTGAAGCTTTCTTT.

The chain recombines TRBV5-6 with TRBJ2-5; D is undetermined. Per germline, CDR1 SGHDT and CDR2 YYEEEE. V gave up 2 bases and J gave up 5 bases, with 10 bases separating them. The CDR3 covers 13 residues. The CDR3 reads CASSFSPTETQYF. Here the CDR3 DNA reads TGTGCCAGCAGCTTTTCCCCAACGGAGACCCAGTACTTC.

CDR3 sequence (DNA): TGCACCACCAGTTCGACCAGATACAATGAGCAGTTCTTC. Protein product: CTTSSTRYNEQFF. The V gene is TRBV29-1, the J gene TRBJ2-1, with no clear D. CDR1 SQVTM and CDR2 ANQGSEA come from the germline V gene. This CDR3 region has 13 residues.

The chain joins TRBV5-1 to TRBJ2-7, with D unclear. V lost 0 bases and J lost 4, with 14 bases in between. This CDR3 is built from 15 residues. Germline loops: CDR1 SGHRS, CDR2 YFSETQ. CDR3 sequence: CASSLGLATIYEQYF. DNA for the CDR3: TGCGCCAGCAGCTTGGGGTTAGCCACTATTTACGAGCAGTACTTC.

The V and J genes are TRBV29-1 and TRBJ2-7, with 7 bases identical to TRBD2. The CDR3 is 12 residues long. V gave up 6 bases and J gave up 5 bases; unmatched junction bases: 7. Germline V lookup: CDR1 SQVTM, CDR2 ANQGSEA. This chain's CDR3 is CSVALRGDEQYF. The CDR3 DNA follows: TGCAGCGTCGCCCTTCGGGGGGACGAGCAGTACTTC.

The rearrangement uses TRBV7-9 and TRBJ2-7; TRBD2 might be the D (6 bases). The germline V and J ends were trimmed by 6 bases and 0 bases, with 12 bases remaining between them. Germline CDR1 is SEHNR and CDR2 is FQNEAQ (reference sequence). The CDR3 loop spans 14 amino acids. The CDR3 protein is CASRDRDFSYEQYF. The CDR3 coding sequence is TGTGCCAGCAGAGACCGGGACTTCTCCTACGAGCAGTACTTC.

This clone has only a few counts. V gene TRBV6-5 combines with J gene TRBJ2-1; D is unclear. Germline V lookup: CDR1 MNHEY, CDR2 SVGAGI. This CDR3 contains 13 residues. The V gene lost 3 bases and the J gene lost 8 bases, with 11 bases spanning the gap. The CDR3 sequence: CASSYHHLDEQFF. DNA for the CDR3: TGTGCCAGCAGTTATCATCATCTTGATGAGCAGTTCTTC.

In its sample, this clone was seen a few times. Here the CDR3 reads CASSVDTNTEAFF. CDR3 DNA: TGTGCCAGCAGCGTGGACACGAACACTGAAGCTTTCTTT. The rearrangement links TRBV7-3 to TRBJ1-1, with a weak D call TRBD1 (5 bases). The CDR3 is 13 amino acids. Germline CDR1 reads SGHTA; CDR2 reads FQGTGA. V lost 5 bases and J lost 1, with 8 bases in between.

Many counts were recorded for this clone. This chain uses TRBV6-6 with TRBJ1-1; TRBD1 aligns across 7 bases. Germline assignment: CDR1 MNHNY and CDR2 SVGAGI (reference sequence). This CDR3 is 14 amino acids long. V was clipped by 11 bases and J by 0 bases; unmatched bases: 9. In DNA, the CDR3 is TGTGCCGTCTATCGCGGGACAGTGAACACTGAAGCTTTCTTT. This encodes CAVYRGTVNTEAFF.

J is TRBJ1-5 and V is TRBV30; the match to TRBD1 covers 7 bases. The junction had 11 bases not matched to a gene; V was cut back by 5 bases and J by 4 bases. CDR1 is GTSNPN, CDR2 SVGIG, per germline (reference sequence). The CDR3 covers 15 residues. The CDR3 DNA sequence: TGTGCCTGGGCCCCCCGGGACAGCATAAATCAGCCCCAGCATTTT. As protein: CAWAPRDSINQPQHF.

The chain recombines TRBV7-2 with TRBJ2-5, with D maybe TRBD2 (5 bases). The end of the DNA fits TRBJ2-7 better, so the J call may be wrong. This CDR3 is 15 amino acids long. Germline V CDR1 and CDR2: SGHTA, FQGNSA. The CDR3 spells CASSLESGLTYEQYF. The CDR3 nucleotides are TGTGCCAGCAGCTTAGAGAGCGGATTGACCTACGAGCAGTACTTC.

This clone was seen more than once but under ten times. The genes are TRBV2 and TRBJ1-3; D remains ambiguous. CDR3 length equals 14 residues. CDR1 is SNHLY, CDR2 FYNNEI, per germline. Trimming removed 7 bases from V and 4 bases from J, with 14 bases in between. Written as DNA, the CDR3 is TGTGCCAGCAATAACGATGTTAGGGGAAACACCATATATTTT. As protein: CASNNDVRGNTIYF.

This chain links TRBV10-2 with TRBJ2-7; maybe TRBD1 (6 bases). CDR1 is WSHSY and CDR2 is SAAADI in the germline V gene. CDR3 size: 14 residues. The V end lost 2 bases, the J end lost 5 bases, and 13 bases lay between the germline ends. The CDR3 DNA reads as TGCGCCAGCAGTGAGACAGGGAATCGGGACGAGCAGTACTTC. The encoded protein is CASSETGNRDEQYF.

Only a few counts were recorded for this clone. The rearrangement joins TRBV7-2 to TRBJ2-5; the D gene is possibly TRBD1 (6 bases). The V end lost 5 bases, the J end lost 6 bases, and 16 bases lay between the germline ends. The CDR3 length is 14 residues. Per the germline V gene, CDR1 is SGHTA and CDR2 is FQGNSA. The CDR3 DNA sequence: TGTGCCAGCAGCGCCGGCGGACAGTTACAGACCCAGTACTTC. Its translation is CASSAGGQLQTQYF.

V usage is TRBV9 and J usage is TRBJ2-7, with 9 bases aligning to TRBD2. Germline trimming cut 0 bases from V and 3 bases from J; bases unmatched to any gene: 4. The V gene's germline CDR1 is SGDLS and CDR2 YYNGEE. The CDR3 has 15 amino acids. CDR3 loop: CASSVGLAAFYEQYF. As DNA, the CDR3 is TGTGCCAGCAGCGTAGGACTAGCGGCTTTCTACGAGCAGTACTTC.

The chain uses TRBV6-1 and TRBJ2-2; D may be TRBD2 (5 bases). Germline V gene data show CDR1 as MNHNS and CDR2 as SASEGT. Trimming removed 6 bases at V and 7 bases at J, with 15 bases between. The CDR3 covers 14 residues. CDR3 loop: CASRRKSGDGELFF. The CDR3, as DNA: TGTGCCAGCAGAAGAAAGAGCGGTGACGGGGAGCTGTTTTTT.

This clone was counted only a few times. The chain joins TRBV5-1 to TRBJ2-1; D is uncertain. The V and J ends lost 3 bases and 15 bases respectively, with 13 bases between them. Germline V lookup: CDR1 SGHRS, CDR2 YFSETQ. This CDR3 comprises 11 residues. The CDR3 is CASSYSSDRFF. Here the CDR3 DNA reads TGCGCCAGCAGCTATAGCAGCGATCGGTTCTTC.

J is TRBJ1-5 and V is TRBV30, with D possibly TRBD1 on 6 matching bases. V shed 0 bases and J shed 6 bases, with 15 bases lying between them. Germline V lookup: CDR1 GTSNPN, CDR2 SVGIG (reference sequence). The CDR3 is 15 residues long. The CDR3 protein is CAWSVFAGGLQPQHF. CDR3 DNA sequence: TGTGCCTGGAGTGTATTTGCGGGGGGCCTTCAGCCCCAGCATTTT.

Regarding this clone: The same CDR3 is also encoded by other DNA sequences in this sample. The chain is built from TRBV30 and TRBJ1-2, with D hard to call. Germline assignment: CDR1 GTSNPN and CDR2 SVGIG (reference sequence). Trimming took off 0 bases at V and 4 bases at J, with 9 bases between the two ends. The CDR3 contains 13 residues. CDR3 sequence reads: CAWSVLGVYGYTF. CDR3 DNA: TGTGCCTGGAGTGTACTGGGAGTCTATGGCTACACCTTC.

The V and J genes are TRBV6-5 and TRBJ1-2, with D maybe TRBD1 (6 bases). The germline gives CDR1 MNHEY, CDR2 SVGAGI. This CDR3 has 13 amino acids. The V end was cut by 5 bases, the J end by 5 bases, with 12 bases between. DNA of the CDR3: TGTGCCAGCAGTGCCCCACAGGGTTATGGCTACACCTTC. Residues: CASSAPQGYGYTF.

The J gene is TRBJ2-3, the V gene TRBV5-1; D unclear. Germline CDR1 reads SGHRS; CDR2 reads YFSETQ. V was clipped by 1 base and J by 5 bases, with 5 bases between them. There are 12 residues in the CDR3. CDR3 nucleotide sequence: TGCGCCAGCAGCTTGCCCGGAGATACGCAGTATTTT. Its protein is CASSLPGDTQYF.

The rearrangement uses TRBV10-3 and TRBJ2-7, with a weak D call TRBD2 (5 bases). V shed 5 bases and J shed 6 bases, with 11 bases lying between them. Germline V lookup: CDR1 ENHRY, CDR2 SYGVKD. This CDR3 has 12 amino acids. CDR3 region: CAISNRAGEQYF. The CDR3 nucleotides are TGTGCCATCAGTAACCGGGCGGGCGAGCAGTACTTC.

The chain has TRBV14 and TRBJ2-5; possibly TRBD2 for D (5 bases). Germline CDR1 and CDR2: SGHDN and FVKESK. The V end lost 0 bases, the J end lost 8 bases, and 10 bases lay between the germline ends. The CDR3 totals 13 residues. This chain's CDR3 is CASSQDLRGTQYF. The CDR3 DNA reads TGTGCCAGCAGCCAAGATCTACGGGGAACCCAGTACTTC.